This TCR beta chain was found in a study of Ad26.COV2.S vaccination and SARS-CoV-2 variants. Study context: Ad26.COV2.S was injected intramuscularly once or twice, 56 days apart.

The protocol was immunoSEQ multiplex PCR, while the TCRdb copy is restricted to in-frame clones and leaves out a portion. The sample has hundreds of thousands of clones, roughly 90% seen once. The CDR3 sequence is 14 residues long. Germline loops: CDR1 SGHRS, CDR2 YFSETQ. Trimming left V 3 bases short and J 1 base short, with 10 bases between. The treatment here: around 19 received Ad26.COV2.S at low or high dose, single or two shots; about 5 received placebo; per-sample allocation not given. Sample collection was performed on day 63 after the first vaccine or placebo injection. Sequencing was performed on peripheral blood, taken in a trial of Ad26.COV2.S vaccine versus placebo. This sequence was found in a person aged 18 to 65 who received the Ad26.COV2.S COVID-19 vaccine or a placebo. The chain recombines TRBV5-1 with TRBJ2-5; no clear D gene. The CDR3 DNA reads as TGCGCCAGCAGCTCACAGAAGCGCCAAGAGACCCAGTACTTC. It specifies CASSSQKRQETQYF.